This passage covers 24 T cell receptor beta chains from one sample sequenced in a study of T-cell memory formation after mild COVID-19. TCRdb independently ran MiXCR on the 5' RACE reads; one entry per CDR3 protein. The data show around 320,000 distinct CDR3 sequences, less than 20% seen once. Sequenced sample: PBMCs or a T cell subset sorted from them (not recorded which). The receptors shown here come from a man aged 18-30 years who had mild COVID-19 (a few samples of this study predate the infection). Cell type and time point are not known.

This clonotype occurred once. The V call is TRBV6-2 or TRBV6-3, the J call TRBJ1-2; maybe TRBD1 (5 bases). The germline gives CDR1 MNHEY, CDR2 SVGEGT. Trimming stripped 7 bases from V and 4 bases from J, with 10 bases between. There are 12 residues in the CDR3. The chain's CDR3 is CASTAGPYGYTF. In DNA form, the CDR3 reads TGTGCCAGCACAGCAGGGCCCTATGGCTACACCTTC.

This clonotype occurred a few times. The chain employs TRBV20-1 and TRBJ2-1; 10 bases are shared with TRBD2. The CDR3 has 14 residues. Losses at the gene ends were 3 bases for V and 9 bases for J; bases not matched to a gene: 8. CDR1 is DFQATT and CDR2 is SNEGSKA in the germline V gene (reference sequence). The CDR3 DNA reads TGCAGTGCTAGTCCCAGCGGGGGGGCGGGTGAGCAGTTCTTC. Protein: CSASPSGGAGEQFF.

This rearrangement joins TRBV4-1 to TRBJ1-6; no reliable D call. This CDR3 has 15 residues. Trimming shortened V by 0 bases and J by 10 bases, and 13 bases separated the two germline ends. Germline V CDR1 and CDR2: MGHRA, YSYEKL. CDR3 sequence (DNA): TGCGCCAGCAGCCAAGAGGGAGCTGGGAACTCACCCCTCCACTTT. Its translation: CASSQEGAGNSPLHF.

This clonotype came up many times. The chain recombines TRBV7-2 with TRBJ2-1; TRBD2 matches at 8 bases. The germline V gene has CDR1 SGHTA and CDR2 FQGNSA. The CDR3 contains 15 residues. The ends lost 2 bases at V and 4 bases at J; junction bases unmatched: 4. The chain's CDR3 is CASSLQAGEYNEQFF. For the CDR3, the DNA is TGTGCCAGCAGCTTACAAGCGGGGGAATACAATGAGCAGTTCTTC.

This clonotype was found a few times. The rearrangement uses TRBV6-5 and TRBJ2-1; D gene unclear. Trimming pared 3 bases from V and 10 bases from J, leaving 13 bases between. The CDR3 length is 13 residues. The germline V gene encodes CDR1 MNHEY and CDR2 SVGAGI. CDR3 in amino acids: CASSYSEKGEQFF. CDR3 DNA: TGTGCCAGCAGTTATTCGGAAAAAGGAGAGCAGTTCTTC.

This clonotype turned up a few times. The genes are TRBV7-2 and TRBJ2-3; tentatively, D is TRBD1 (5 bases). CDR1 SGHTA and CDR2 FQGNSA come from the germline V gene. Trimming took off 5 bases at V and 4 bases at J, with 16 bases between the two ends. The CDR3 spans 15 residues. The chain's CDR3 is CASSRQSSVSDTQYF. Written as DNA, the CDR3 is TGTGCCAGCAGCCGACAGAGCAGCGTATCAGATACGCAGTATTTT.

The chain has TRBV4-3 and TRBJ2-6; tentative D call: TRBD2 (6 bases). CDR3 length equals 18 residues. V was clipped by 1 base and J by 0 bases, with 13 bases between them. CDR1 LGHNA and CDR2 YSLEER come from the germline V gene. DNA of the CDR3: TGCGCCAGCAGCCAAGGTCTAGCGCGGGGCTCTGGGGCCAACGTCCTGACTTTC. Amino acids: CASSQGLARGSGANVLTF.

The chain has TRBV7-2 and TRBJ2-4, with 11 bases that match TRBD1. The CDR3 length is 12 residues. Unmatched junction bases numbered 2, after V lost 5 bases and J lost 11 bases. The germline V gene encodes CDR1 SGHTA and CDR2 FQGNSA. Here the CDR3 DNA reads TGTGCCAGCAGCCCGGACAGGGGGCTTCAGTACTTC. Translating gives CASSPDRGLQYF.

J is TRBJ2-6 and V is TRBV6-5; D gene uncertain. Germline CDR1 is MNHEY and CDR2 is SVGAGI. The CDR3 has 16 residues. The V end was cut by 6 bases, the J end by 0 bases, with 12 bases between. The CDR3 here is CASSLTPRSGANVLTF. The DNA of the CDR3 is TGTGCCAGCAGCCTAACCCCGCGCTCTGGGGCCAACGTCCTGACTTTC.

The sample holds a few counts of this clonotype. This rearrangement joins TRBV28 to TRBJ2-5; 10 bases align to TRBD2. There are 16 residues in the CDR3. The ends lost 3 bases at V and 1 base at J; junction bases unmatched: 5. Germline values: CDR1 MDHEN, CDR2 SYDVKM. The CDR3: CASSFRTSGVQETQYF. CDR3 bases: TGTGCCAGCAGTTTCAGAACTAGCGGGGTCCAAGAGACCCAGTACTTC.

The chain carries TRBV28 and TRBJ2-7; perhaps TRBD1 as D (6 bases). This CDR3 comprises 13 residues. CDR1 and CDR2 (germline): MDHEN, SYDVKM. V lost 3 bases to trimming and J lost 5 bases, with 11 bases between them. The CDR3 sequence: CASSFGRGDEQYV. In DNA form, the CDR3 reads TGTGCCAGCAGTTTCGGCAGGGGTGACGAGCAGTACGTC.

This clonotype turned up a few times. The rearrangement links TRBV5-5 to TRBJ2-1, with 8 positions matching TRBD2. The germline V gene encodes CDR1 SGHKS and CDR2 YYEKEE (reference sequence). The CDR3 length is 16 residues. Losses at the gene ends were 0 bases for V and 6 bases for J; bases not matched to a gene: 8. The CDR3 DNA reads as TGTGCCAGCAGCTTGGACCCTAGCGGGTACTTCAATGAGCAGTTCTTC. Translation: CASSLDPSGYFNEQFF.

This clonotype was detected a few times. The CDR3 is CSANRQGTLNPNQPQHF. In DNA form, the CDR3 reads TGCAGTGCAAACCGCCAGGGGACCCTCAACCCAAATCAGCCCCAGCATTTT. The rearrangement uses TRBV20-1 and TRBJ1-5, with D possibly being TRBD1 (6 bases). CDR3 size: 17 residues. Per germline, CDR1 DFQATT and CDR2 SNEGSKA (reference sequence). The V end lost 6 bases, the J end lost 4 bases, and 25 bases lay between the germline ends.

This chain connects TRBV3-1 to TRBJ1-5; D perhaps matches TRBD1 (6 bases). The CDR3 is made up of 14 amino acids. Germline CDR1 reads LGHDT; CDR2 reads YNNKEL (reference sequence). Trimming cost V 4 bases and J 6 bases, with 13 bases left between them. In DNA form, the CDR3 reads TGTGCCAGCAGCCCGACAGGAGGGAGTCAGCCCCAGCATTTT. This gives the protein CASSPTGGSQPQHF.

In its sample, this clonotype was seen a few times. The chain uses TRBV4-3 and TRBJ1-2; tentative D call: TRBD1 (5 bases). Between the trimmed V and J ends, which lost 0 bases and 5 bases, there was a span of 10 bases. This CDR3 has 14 residues. CDR1 and CDR2 from the germline V gene are LGHNA and YSLEER. CDR3 protein: CASSQDGGWYGYTF. The CDR3 bases are TGCGCCAGCAGCCAAGATGGGGGATGGTATGGCTACACCTTC.

The rearrangement joins TRBV29-1 to TRBJ1-1; D gene uncertain. Germline lookup yields CDR1 SQVTM and CDR2 ANQGSEA. V lost 6 bases, J lost 0 bases, and 17 bases lay in between. CDR3 length: 15 residues. CDR3 in DNA: TGCAGCGTCGGTACCGATTATAGGGTGAACACTGAAGCTTTCTTT. As protein: CSVGTDYRVNTEAFF.

V gene TRBV6-2 or TRBV6-3 combines with J gene TRBJ2-1; tentatively, D is TRBD2 (5 bases). V shed 2 bases and J shed 2 bases, with 19 bases lying between them. There are 18 residues in the CDR3. Per germline, CDR1 MNHEY and CDR2 SVGEGT. This chain's CDR3 is CASSYPWTVPSAYNEQFF. The CDR3 DNA follows: TGTGCCAGCAGTTACCCCTGGACTGTACCGAGCGCCTACAATGAGCAGTTCTTC.

In this sample, this clonotype turned up a few times. The genes are TRBV7-2 and TRBJ1-1; D perhaps matches TRBD1 (6 bases). This CDR3 contains 15 residues. Germline-derived CDR1 and CDR2 are SGHTA and FQGNSA. V was cut by 5 bases and J by 0 bases, with 13 bases left in between. CDR3 sequence: CASSIPGHLNTEAFF. The CDR3 region has the DNA TGTGCCAGCAGCATTCCGGGACATCTGAACACTGAAGCTTTCTTT.

In this sample, this clonotype turned up a few times. The CDR3 is CASSQERGSMNTEAFF. The DNA for the CDR3 is TGCGCCAGCAGCCAAGAAAGGGGCAGTATGAACACTGAAGCTTTCTTT. The genes are TRBV4-3 and TRBJ1-1; tentative D call: TRBD1 (5 bases). Trimming removed 0 bases from V and 0 bases from J, with 11 bases in between. CDR3 size: 16 residues. Germline lookup yields CDR1 LGHNA and CDR2 YSLEER.

This sequence joins TRBV7-9 and TRBJ2-5, with D possibly matching TRBD2 (6 bases). The CDR3 is made up of 13 amino acids. Trimming removed 5 bases at V and 3 bases at J, with 10 bases between. Germline loops: CDR1 SEHNR, CDR2 FQNEAQ (reference sequence). CDR3 in amino acids: CASSRGLEETQYF. DNA for the CDR3: TGTGCCAGCAGCCGGGGACTTGAAGAGACCCAGTACTTC.

CDR3 bases: TGTGCCAGCAGCATGGGACCCCGCAAAAACATTCAGTACTTC. This translates into CASSMGPRKNIQYF. This chain joins TRBV21-1 and TRBJ2-4; the table's D call, TRBD1, has no DNA check behind it. TRBV21-1 is designated a pseudogene. This CDR3 contains 14 residues.

V is TRBV20-1 and J is TRBJ2-3, with D maybe TRBD1 (5 bases). Per germline, CDR1 DFQATT and CDR2 SNEGSKA (reference sequence). This CDR3 contains 11 residues. The CDR3 DNA sequence: TGCAGGGGGCCGGGTACAGATACGCAGTATTTT. Translated, it gives CRGPGTDTQYF.

This clonotype was seen a few times. V and J are TRBV14 and TRBJ1-1, with D maybe TRBD1 (5 bases). V was cut by 0 bases and J by 0 bases, with 17 bases left in between. Germline V gene lookup returns CDR1 SGHDN and CDR2 FVKESK. The CDR3 runs to 18 residues. CDR3 nucleotides: TGTGCCAGCAGCCAAGATAGGGGCGCAGGCGCCCTGAACACTGAAGCTTTCTTT. Its protein is CASSQDRGAGALNTEAFF.

In its sample, this clonotype was seen many times. This chain links TRBV14 with TRBJ2-7, with D maybe TRBD2 (6 bases). Trimming left V 4 bases short and J 3 bases short, with 16 bases between. There are 15 residues in the CDR3. The germline V gene encodes CDR1 SGHDN and CDR2 FVKESK. The CDR3 DNA reads as TGTGCCAGCAGCCTAGGGACTGCCCCGGGCTACGAGCAGTACGTC. This gives the protein CASSLGTAPGYEQYV.